The 2 T cell receptor beta chains reported below all come from one sample, sequenced in a study of blood T cell repertoires in COVID-19. Some clones are missing from TCRdb's copy, which holds only in-frame ones; the method was immunoSEQ multiplex PCR. The sample consists of roughly 170,000 clones, around 90% of them appearing once. Sequencing was carried out using peripheral blood. These receptors all come from a man aged 35 to 55 with active or convalescent COVID-19.

The V and J genes are TRBV18 and TRBJ1-5, with 7 bases that match TRBD1. The CDR3 runs 14 residues. Per germline, CDR1 KGHSH and CDR2 LQKENI. The trim removed 8 bases at V and 9 bases at J, leaving 13 bases unmatched. The CDR3 loop reads CASTTGQVSAPQHF. The CDR3, as DNA: TGTGCCAGCACGACTGGACAGGTTTCAGCGCCCCAGCATTTT.

This rearrangement joins TRBV30 to TRBJ1-5, with no clear D. The V gene's germline CDR1 is GTSNPN and CDR2 SVGIG (reference sequence). V was trimmed by 2 bases and J by 3 bases, leaving 8 bases between them. CDR3 length: 13 residues. CDR3 sequence (DNA): TGTGCCTGGAGTACTCACCACAATCAGCCCCAGCATTTT. Its translation: CAWSTHHNQPQHF.